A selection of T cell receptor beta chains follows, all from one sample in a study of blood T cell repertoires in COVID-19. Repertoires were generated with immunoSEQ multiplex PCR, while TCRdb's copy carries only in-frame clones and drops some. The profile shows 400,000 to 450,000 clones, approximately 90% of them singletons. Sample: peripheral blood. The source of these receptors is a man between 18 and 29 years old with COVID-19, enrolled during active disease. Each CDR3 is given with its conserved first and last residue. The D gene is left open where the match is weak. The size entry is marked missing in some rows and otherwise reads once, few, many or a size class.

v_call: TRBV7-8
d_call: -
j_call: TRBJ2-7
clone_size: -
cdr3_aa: CASSSGLREQYF
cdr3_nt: TGTGCCAGCAGCTCTGGGTTGCGGGAGCAGTACTTC

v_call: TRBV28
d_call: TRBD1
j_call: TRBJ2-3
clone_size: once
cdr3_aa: CASSSTGDNTDTQYF
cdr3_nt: TGTGCCAGCAGCTCAACAGGGGATAACACAGATACGCAGTATTTT

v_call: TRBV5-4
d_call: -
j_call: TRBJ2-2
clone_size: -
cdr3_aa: CASSFGGISGNTGELFF
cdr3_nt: TGTGCCAGCAGCTTCGGTGGTATTAGCGGGAACACCGGGGAGCTGTTTTTT

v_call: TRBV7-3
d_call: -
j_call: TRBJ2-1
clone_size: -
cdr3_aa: CASSRIGGLDEQFF
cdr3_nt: TGTGCCAGCAGCCGCATCGGGGGTTTGGATGAGCAGTTCTTC

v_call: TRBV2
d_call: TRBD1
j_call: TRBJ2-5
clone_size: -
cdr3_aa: CASSEGGTGLYF
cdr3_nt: TGTGCCAGCAGTGAAGGCGGGACAGGGTTGTACTTC

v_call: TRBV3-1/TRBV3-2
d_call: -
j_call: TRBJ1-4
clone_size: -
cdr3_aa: CASSRTSLGEKLFF
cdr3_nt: TGTGCCAGCAGCCGCACCTCCCTGGGCGAAAAACTGTTTTTT

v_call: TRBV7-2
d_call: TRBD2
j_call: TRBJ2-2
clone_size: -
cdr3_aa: CASSLAGGANTGELFF
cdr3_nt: TGTGCCAGCAGCTTGGCGGGGGGCGCGAACACCGGGGAGCTGTTTTTT

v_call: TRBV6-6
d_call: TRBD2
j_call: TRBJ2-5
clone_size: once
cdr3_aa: CASSYSGRGDAGSQYF
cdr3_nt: TGTGCCAGCAGTTACTCGGGGCGGGGGGACGCCGGCAGCCAGTACTTC

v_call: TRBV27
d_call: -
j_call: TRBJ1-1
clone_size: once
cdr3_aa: CASSTGLNTEAFF
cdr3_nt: TGTGCCAGCAGCACAGGGTTGAACACTGAAGCTTTCTTT

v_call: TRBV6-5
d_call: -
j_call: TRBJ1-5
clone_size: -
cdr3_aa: CASMPTNERPQHF
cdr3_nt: TGTGCCAGCATGCCGACTAATGAACGGCCCCAGCATTTT

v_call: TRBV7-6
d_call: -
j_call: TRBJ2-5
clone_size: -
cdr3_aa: CASRRTLSLIQETQYF
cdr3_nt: TGTGCCAGCAGGAGGACACTGTCTCTAATACAAGAGACCCAGTACTTC

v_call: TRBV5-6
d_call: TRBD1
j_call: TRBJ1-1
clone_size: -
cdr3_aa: CASSLGAWGAGGVWTEAFF
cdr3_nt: TGTGCCAGCAGCCTGGGGGCTTGGGGTGCAGGGGGCGTTTGGACTGAAGCTTTCTTT

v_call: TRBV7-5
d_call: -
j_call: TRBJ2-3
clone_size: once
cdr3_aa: CVRSLAMLSGGLTDTQYF
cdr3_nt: TGTGTCAGAAGCTTAGCGATGTTAAGCGGGGGGCTTACAGATACGCAGTATTTT

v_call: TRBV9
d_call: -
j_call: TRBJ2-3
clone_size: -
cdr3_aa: CASSVKRDNTDTQYF
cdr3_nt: TGTGCCAGCAGCGTAAAGCGGGACAACACAGATACGCAGTATTTT

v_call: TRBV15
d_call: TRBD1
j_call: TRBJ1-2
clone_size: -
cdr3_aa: CATSRDRDRGGYTF
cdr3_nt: TGTGCCACCAGCAGAGATCGGGACAGGGGAGGCTACACCTTC

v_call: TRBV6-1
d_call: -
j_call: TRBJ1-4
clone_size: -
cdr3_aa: CASIEGRLPRTTNEKLFF
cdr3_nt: TGTGCCAGCATTGAAGGGAGACTACCTCGCACAACTAATGAAAAACTGTTTTTT

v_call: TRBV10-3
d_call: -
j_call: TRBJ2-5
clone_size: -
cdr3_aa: CAIGGAEETQYF
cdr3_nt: TGTGCCATCGGAGGGGCCGAAGAGACCCAGTACTTC

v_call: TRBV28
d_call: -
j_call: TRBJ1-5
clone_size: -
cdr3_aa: CASSPGTLYSNQPQHF
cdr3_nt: TGTGCCAGCAGTCCCGGGACACTTTATAGCAATCAGCCCCAGCATTTT

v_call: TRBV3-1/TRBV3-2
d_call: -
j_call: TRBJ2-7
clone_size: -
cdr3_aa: CASSQQGSREQYF
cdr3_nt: TGTGCCAGCAGCCAGCAGGGGTCGAGGGAGCAGTACTTC

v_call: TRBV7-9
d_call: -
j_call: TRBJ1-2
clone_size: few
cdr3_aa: CASSSGQGGNYGYTF
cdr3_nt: TGTGCCAGCAGTTCCGGGCAGGGAGGTAACTATGGCTACACCTTC

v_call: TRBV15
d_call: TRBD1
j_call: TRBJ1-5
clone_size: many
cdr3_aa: CATSRGTGGSNQPQHF
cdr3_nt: TGTGCCACCAGCAGAGGGACAGGGGGTAGCAATCAGCCCCAGCATTTT

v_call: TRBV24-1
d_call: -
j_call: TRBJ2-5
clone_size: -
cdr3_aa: CATSDPQSGERTQYF
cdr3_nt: TGTGCCACCAGTGATCCTCAGTCGGGGGAGAGGACCCAGTACTTC

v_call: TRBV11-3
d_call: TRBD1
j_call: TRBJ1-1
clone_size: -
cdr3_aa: CASSPTTGREAFF
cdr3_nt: TGTGCCAGCAGCCCTACGACAGGGAGGGAAGCTTTCTTT

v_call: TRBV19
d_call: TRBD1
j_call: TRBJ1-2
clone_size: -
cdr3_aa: CASSTDRGHGYTF
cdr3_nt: TGTGCCAGTAGTACCGACAGGGGCCATGGCTACACCTTC

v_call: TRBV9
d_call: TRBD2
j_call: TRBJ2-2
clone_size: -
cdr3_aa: CASSPLGGGTGELFF
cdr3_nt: TGTGCCAGCAGCCCATTGGGGGGGGGCACCGGGGAGCTGTTTTTT

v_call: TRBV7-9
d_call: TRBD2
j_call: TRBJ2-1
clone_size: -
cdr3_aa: CASSLETSGRNEQFF
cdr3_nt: TGTGCCAGCAGCTTAGAGACTAGCGGACGCAATGAGCAGTTCTTC

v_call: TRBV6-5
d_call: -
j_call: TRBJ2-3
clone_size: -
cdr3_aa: CASLRQGSTDTQYF
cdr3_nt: TGTGCCAGCCTCCGCCAGGGGAGCACAGATACGCAGTATTTT

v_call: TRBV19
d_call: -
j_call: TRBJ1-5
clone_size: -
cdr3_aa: CASSIRRAVYSNQPQHF
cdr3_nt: TGTGCCAGTAGTATACGAAGAGCCGTGTATAGCAATCAGCCCCAGCATTTT

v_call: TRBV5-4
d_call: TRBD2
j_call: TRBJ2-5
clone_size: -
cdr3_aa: CASRASGLQETQYF
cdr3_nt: TGTGCCAGCAGAGCTAGCGGGTTGCAAGAGACCCAGTACTTC

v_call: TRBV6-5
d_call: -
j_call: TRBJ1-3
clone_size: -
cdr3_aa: CASRPDFSGNTIYF
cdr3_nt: TGTGCCAGCAGACCCGACTTCTCTGGAAACACCATATATTTT

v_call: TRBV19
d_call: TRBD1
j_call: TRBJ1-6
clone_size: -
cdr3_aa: CASRRGTAYSPLHF
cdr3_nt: TGTGCCAGCCGACGGGGGACAGCCTATTCACCCCTCCACTTT

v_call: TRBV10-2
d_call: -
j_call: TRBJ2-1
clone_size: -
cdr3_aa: CASSGLKDEQFF
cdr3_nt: TGCGCCAGCAGTGGACTAAAGGATGAGCAGTTCTTC

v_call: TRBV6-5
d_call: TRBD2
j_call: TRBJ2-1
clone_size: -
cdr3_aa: CASRASGVSNEQFF
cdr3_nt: TGTGCCAGCAGAGCTAGCGGAGTCAGCAATGAGCAGTTCTTC

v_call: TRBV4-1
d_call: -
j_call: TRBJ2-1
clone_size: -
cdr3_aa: CASSQEEQVGYNEQFF
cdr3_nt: TGCGCCAGCAGCCAAGAGGAACAGGTGGGCTACAATGAGCAGTTCTTC

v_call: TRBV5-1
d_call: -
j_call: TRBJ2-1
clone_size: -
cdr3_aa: CASSFRERPFF
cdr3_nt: TGCGCCAGCAGCTTCCGGGAGAGGCCGTTCTTC

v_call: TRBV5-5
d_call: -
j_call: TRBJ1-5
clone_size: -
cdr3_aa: CASSFNEYQPQHF
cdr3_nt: TGTGCCAGCAGCTTTAATGAGTATCAGCCCCAGCATTTT

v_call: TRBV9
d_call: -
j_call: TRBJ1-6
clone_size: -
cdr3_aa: CASSALISSYNSPLHF
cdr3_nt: TGTGCCAGCAGCGCCCTCATTAGCTCCTATAATTCACCCCTCCACTTT

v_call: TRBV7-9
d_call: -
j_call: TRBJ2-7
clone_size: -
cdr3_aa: CASSPREPQVYEQYF
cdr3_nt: TGTGCCAGCAGCCCAAGGGAGCCCCAGGTCTACGAGCAGTACTTC

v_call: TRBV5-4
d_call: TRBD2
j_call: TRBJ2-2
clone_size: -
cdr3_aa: CASSLGGTRAGELFF
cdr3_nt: TGTGCCAGCAGCTTGGGGGGGACTAGGGCCGGGGAGCTGTTTTTT

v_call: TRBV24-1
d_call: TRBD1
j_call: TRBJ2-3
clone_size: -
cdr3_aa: CATSGGTGAVTDTQYF
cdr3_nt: TGTGCCACCAGTGGTGGTACAGGGGCCGTCACAGATACGCAGTATTTT

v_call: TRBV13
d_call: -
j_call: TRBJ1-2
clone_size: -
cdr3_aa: CASSLPVYGYTF
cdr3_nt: TGTGCCAGCAGCTTACCTGTCTATGGCTACACCTTC

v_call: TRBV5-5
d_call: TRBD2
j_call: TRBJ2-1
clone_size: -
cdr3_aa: CASSRTSGGDYNEQFF
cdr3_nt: TGTGCCAGCAGCAGGACTAGCGGGGGGGACTACAATGAGCAGTTCTTC

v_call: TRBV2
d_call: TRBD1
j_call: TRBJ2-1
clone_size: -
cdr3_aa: CASSPGQNNEQFF
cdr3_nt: TGTGCCAGCAGTCCGGGACAGAACAATGAGCAGTTCTTC

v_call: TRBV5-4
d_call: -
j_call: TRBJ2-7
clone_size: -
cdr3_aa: CASSLGAESYEQYF
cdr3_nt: TGTGCCAGCAGCTTGGGTGCGGAAAGCTACGAGCAGTACTTC

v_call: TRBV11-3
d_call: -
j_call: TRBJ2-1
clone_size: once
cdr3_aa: CASSLDRSSDSSYNEQFF
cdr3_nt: TGTGCCAGCAGCTTAGATCGTAGCTCAGACAGCTCCTACAATGAGCAGTTCTTC

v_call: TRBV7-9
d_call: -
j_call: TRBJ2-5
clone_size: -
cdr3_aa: CASSSWHDGGAPGTQYF
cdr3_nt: TGTGCCAGCAGCTCTTGGCATGATGGCGGGGCCCCGGGGACCCAGTACTTC

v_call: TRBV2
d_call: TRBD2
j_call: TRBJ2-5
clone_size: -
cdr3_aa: CASSPGTIQETQYF
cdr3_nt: TGTGCCAGCAGTCCCGGGACTATCCAAGAGACCCAGTACTTC

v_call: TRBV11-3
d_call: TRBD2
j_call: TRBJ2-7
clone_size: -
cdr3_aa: CASSRGTRHPEQYF
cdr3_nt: TGTGCCAGCAGCCGGGGGACTAGGCATCCCGAGCAGTACTTC

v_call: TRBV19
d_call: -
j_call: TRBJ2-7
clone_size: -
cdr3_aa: CASSIRAGAYEQYF
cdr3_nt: TGTGCCAGTAGTATCAGGGCAGGGGCCTACGAGCAGTACTTC

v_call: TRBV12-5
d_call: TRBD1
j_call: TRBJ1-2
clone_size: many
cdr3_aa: CASGWDRGPGYTF
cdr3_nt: TGTGCTAGTGGTTGGGACAGGGGGCCTGGCTACACCTTC

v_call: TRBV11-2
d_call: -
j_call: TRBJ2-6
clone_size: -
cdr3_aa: CASSLDLVGPGANVLTF
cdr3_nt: TGTGCCAGCAGCTTAGATCTAGTGGGGCCAGGGGCCAACGTCCTGACTTTC

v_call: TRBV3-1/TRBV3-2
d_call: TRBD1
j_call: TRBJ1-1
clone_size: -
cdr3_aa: CASSYHPARTGGRAEAFF
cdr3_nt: TGTGCCAGCAGCTACCATCCGGCCAGGACAGGGGGCCGAGCTGAAGCTTTCTTT

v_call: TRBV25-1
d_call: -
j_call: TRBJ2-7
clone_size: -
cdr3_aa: CASSGTGSYEQYF
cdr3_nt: TGTGCCAGCAGTGGGACGGGATCCTACGAGCAGTACTTC